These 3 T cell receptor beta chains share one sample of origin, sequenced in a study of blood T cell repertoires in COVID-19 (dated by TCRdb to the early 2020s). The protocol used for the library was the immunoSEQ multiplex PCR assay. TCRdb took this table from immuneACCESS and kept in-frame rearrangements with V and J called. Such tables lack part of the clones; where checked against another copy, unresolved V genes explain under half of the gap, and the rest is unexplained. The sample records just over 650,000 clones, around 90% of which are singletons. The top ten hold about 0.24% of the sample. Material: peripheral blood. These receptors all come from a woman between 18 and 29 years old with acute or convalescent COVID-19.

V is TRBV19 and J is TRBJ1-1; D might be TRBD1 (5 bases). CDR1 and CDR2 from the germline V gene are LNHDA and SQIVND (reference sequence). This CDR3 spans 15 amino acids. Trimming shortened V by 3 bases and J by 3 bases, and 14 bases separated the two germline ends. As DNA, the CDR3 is TGTGCCAGTAGTATGGAGCTCGGACAAGACACTGAAGCTTTCTTT. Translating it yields CASSMELGQDTEAFF.

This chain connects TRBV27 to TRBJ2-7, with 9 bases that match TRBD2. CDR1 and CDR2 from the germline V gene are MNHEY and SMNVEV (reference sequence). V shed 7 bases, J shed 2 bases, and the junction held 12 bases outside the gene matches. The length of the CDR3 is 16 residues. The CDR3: CASNPPGLAGTYEQYF. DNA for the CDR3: TGTGCCAGCAATCCCCCGGGGCTAGCGGGGACCTACGAGCAGTACTTC.

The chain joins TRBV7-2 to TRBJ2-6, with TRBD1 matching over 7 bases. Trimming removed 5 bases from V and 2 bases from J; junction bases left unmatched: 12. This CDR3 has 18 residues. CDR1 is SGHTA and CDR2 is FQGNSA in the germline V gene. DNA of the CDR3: TGTGCCAGCAGCCCCTCGACAGGGTCGTTCACTGGGGCCAACGTCCTGACTTTC. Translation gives CASSPSTGSFTGANVLTF.